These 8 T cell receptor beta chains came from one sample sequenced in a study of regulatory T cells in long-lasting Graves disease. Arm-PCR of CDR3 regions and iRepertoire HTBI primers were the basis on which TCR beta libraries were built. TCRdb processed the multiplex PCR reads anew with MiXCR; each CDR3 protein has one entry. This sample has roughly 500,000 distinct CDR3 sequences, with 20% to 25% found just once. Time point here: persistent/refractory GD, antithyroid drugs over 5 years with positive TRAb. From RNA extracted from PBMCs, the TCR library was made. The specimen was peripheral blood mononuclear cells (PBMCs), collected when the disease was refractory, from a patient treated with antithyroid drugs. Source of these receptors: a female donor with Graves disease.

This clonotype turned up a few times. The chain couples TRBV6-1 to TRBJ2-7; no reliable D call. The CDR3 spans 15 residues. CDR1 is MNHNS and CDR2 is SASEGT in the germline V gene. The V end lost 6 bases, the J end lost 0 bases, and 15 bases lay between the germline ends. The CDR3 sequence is CASRQPDGTSYEQYF. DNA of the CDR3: TGTGCCAGCAGGCAACCGGACGGAACCTCCTACGAGCAGTACTTC.

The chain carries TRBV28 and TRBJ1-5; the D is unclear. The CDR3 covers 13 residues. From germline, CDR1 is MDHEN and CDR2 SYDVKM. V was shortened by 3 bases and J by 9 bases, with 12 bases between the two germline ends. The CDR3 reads CASSFGPGGPQHF. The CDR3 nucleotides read TGTGCCAGCAGTTTTGGGCCGGGTGGGCCCCAGCATTTT.

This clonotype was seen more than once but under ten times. The CDR3 region has the DNA TGCGCCAGCAGCTTGGCCCGAAATCCGGGGACCTCCTACGAGCAGTACTTC. Its translation is CASSLARNPGTSYEQYF. J is TRBJ2-7 and V is TRBV5-1; D possibly matches TRBD1 or TRBD2 (5 bases each). This CDR3 has 17 residues. V was shortened by 0 bases and J by 0 bases, with 16 bases between the two germline ends. The germline gives CDR1 SGHRS, CDR2 YFSETQ.

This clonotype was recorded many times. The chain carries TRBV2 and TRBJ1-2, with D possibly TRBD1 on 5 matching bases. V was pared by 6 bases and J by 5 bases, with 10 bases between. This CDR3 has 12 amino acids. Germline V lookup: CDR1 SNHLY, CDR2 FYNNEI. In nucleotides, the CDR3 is TGTGCCAGCAGGGCAGACAGATATGGCTACACCTTC. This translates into CASRADRYGYTF.

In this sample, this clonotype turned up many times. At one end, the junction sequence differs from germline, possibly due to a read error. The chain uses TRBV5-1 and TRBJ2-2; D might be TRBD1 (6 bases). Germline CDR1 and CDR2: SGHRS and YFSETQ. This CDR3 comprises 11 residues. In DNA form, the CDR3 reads TGTGCCAGCAGGGGAGCCGGGGAGCTGTTTTTT. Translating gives CASRGAGELFF.

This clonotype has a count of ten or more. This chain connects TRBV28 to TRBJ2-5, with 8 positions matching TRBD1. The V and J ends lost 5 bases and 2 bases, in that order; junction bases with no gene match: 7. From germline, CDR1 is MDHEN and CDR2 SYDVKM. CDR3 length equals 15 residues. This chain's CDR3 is CASSRTTGAQETQYF. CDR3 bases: TGTGCCAGCAGTCGGACGACAGGGGCTCAAGAGACCCAGTACTTC.

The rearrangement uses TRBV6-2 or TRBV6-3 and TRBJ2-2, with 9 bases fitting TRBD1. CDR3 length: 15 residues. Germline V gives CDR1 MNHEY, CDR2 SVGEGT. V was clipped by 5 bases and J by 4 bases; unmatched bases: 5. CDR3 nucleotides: TGTGCCAGCAGTAAACAGGGGGCGGGCACCGGGGAGCTGTTTTTT. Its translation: CASSKQGAGTGELFF.

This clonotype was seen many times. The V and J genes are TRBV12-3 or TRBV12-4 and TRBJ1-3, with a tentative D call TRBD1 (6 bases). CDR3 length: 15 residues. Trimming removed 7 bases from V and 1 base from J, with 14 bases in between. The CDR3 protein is CASTFSGASGNTIYF. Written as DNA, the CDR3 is TGTGCCAGCACCTTTTCGGGGGCATCTGGAAACACCATATATTTT.